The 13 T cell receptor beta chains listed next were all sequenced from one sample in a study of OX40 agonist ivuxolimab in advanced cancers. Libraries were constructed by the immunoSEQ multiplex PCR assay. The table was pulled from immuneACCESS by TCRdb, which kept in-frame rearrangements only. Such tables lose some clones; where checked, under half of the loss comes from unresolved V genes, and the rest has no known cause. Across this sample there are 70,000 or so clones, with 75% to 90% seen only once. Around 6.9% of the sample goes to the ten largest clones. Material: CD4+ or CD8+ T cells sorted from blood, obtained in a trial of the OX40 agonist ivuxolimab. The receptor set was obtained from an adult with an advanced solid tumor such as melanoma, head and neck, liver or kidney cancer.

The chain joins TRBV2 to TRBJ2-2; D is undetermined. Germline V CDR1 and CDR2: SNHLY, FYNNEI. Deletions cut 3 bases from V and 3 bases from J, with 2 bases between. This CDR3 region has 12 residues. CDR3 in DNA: TGTGCCAGCAGTGACTACACCGGGGAGCTGTTTTTT. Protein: CASSDYTGELFF.

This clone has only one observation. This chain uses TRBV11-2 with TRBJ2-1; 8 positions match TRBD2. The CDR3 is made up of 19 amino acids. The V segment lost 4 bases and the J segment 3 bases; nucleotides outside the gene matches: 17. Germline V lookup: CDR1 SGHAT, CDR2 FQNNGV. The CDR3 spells CASSYGGTRRPTRYNEQFF. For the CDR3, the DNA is TGTGCCAGCAGCTACGGAGGGACTAGACGACCTACGCGCTACAATGAGCAGTTCTTC. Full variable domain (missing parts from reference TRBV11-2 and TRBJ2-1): EAGVAQSPRYKIIEKRQSVAFWCNPISGHATLYWYQQILGQGPKLLIQFQNNGVVDDSQLPKDRFSAERLKGVDSTLKIQPAKLEDSAVYLCASSYGGTRRPTRYNEQFFGPGTRLTVL.

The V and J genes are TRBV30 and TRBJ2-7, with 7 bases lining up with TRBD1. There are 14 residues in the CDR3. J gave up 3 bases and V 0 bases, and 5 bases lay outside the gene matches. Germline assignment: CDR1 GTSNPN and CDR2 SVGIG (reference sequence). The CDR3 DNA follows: TGTGCCTGGAGTGTAGGATCAGGGGGCTACGAGCAGTACTTC. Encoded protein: CAWSVGSGGYEQYF.

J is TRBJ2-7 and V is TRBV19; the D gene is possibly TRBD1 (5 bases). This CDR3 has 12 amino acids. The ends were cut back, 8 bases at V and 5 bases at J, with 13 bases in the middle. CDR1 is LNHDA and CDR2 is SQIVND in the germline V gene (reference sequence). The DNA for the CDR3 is TGTGCCAGTGGTGACAGATTGAACGAGCAGTACTTC. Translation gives CASGDRLNEQYF.

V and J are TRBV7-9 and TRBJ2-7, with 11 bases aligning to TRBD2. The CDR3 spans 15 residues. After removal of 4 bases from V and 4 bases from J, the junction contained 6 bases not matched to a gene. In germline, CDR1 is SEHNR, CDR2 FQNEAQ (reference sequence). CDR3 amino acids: CASSSGLAGYYEQYF. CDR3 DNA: TGTGCCAGCAGCTCTGGACTAGCGGGTTATTACGAGCAGTACTTC.

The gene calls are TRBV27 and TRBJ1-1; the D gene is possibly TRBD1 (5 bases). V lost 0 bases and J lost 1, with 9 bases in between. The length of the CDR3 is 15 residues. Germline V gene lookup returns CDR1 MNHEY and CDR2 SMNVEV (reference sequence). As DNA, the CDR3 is TGTGCCAGCAGTTTATCGATCGGGGGGAACACTGAAGCTTTCTTT. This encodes CASSLSIGGNTEAFF.

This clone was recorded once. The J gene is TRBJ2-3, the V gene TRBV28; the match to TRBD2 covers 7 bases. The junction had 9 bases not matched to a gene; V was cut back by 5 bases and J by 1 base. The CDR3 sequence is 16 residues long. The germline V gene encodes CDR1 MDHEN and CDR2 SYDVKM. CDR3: CASSGGGALGTDTQYF. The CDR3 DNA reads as TGTGCCAGCAGTGGGGGAGGGGCTCTGGGCACAGATACGCAGTATTTT.

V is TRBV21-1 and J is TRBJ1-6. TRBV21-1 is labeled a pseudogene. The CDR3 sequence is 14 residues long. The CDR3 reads CASSKGVTDSPLHF. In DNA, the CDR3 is TGTGCCAGCAGCAAAGGGGTTACGGATTCACCCCTCCACTTT.

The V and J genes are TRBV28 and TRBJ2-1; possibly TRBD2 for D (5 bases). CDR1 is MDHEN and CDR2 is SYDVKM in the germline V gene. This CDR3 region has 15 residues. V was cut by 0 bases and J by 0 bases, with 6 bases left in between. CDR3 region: CASSLWGSSYNEQFF. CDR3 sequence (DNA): TGTGCCAGCAGTTTATGGGGGAGCTCCTACAATGAGCAGTTCTTC.

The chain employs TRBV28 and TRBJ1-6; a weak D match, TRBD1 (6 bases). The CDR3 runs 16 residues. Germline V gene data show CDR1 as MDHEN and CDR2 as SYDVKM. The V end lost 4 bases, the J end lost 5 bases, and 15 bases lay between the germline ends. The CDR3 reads CASSSPRGINNSPLHF. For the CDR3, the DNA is TGTGCCAGCAGTTCCCCCAGGGGCATAAATAATTCACCCCTCCACTTT.

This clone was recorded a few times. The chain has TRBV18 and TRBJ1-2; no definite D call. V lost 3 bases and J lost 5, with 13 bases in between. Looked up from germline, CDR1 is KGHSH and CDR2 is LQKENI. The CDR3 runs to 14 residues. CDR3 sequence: CASSPTDGSYGYTF. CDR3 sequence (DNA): TGTGCCAGCTCACCCACGGACGGTTCTTATGGCTACACCTTC. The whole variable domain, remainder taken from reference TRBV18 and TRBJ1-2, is NAGVMQNPRHLVRRRGQEARLRCSPMKGHSHVYWYRQLPEEGLKFMVYLQKENIIDESGMPKERFSAEFPKEGPSILRIQQVVRGDSAAYFCASSPTDGSYGYTFGSGTRLTVV.

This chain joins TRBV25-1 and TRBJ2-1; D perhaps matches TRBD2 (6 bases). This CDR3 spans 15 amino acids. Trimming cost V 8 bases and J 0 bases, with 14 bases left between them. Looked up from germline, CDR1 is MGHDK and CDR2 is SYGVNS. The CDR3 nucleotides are TGTGCCAGCTCGGAGGGAAGCCCCTCCTACAATGAGCAGTTCTTC. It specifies CASSEGSPSYNEQFF.

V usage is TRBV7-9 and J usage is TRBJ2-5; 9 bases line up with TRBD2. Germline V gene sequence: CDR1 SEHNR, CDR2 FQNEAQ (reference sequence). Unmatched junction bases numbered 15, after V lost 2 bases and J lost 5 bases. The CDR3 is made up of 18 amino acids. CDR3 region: CASSLISGGLAGRETQYF. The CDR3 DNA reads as TGTGCCAGCAGCTTAATTAGCGGGGGACTAGCCGGGCGGGAGACCCAGTACTTC.